A single T cell receptor beta chain is shown here with its context. Its antigen target is currently unknown. It has no much larger one-base neighbor in the sample; base qualities were not kept. The entry originates in a study of post-analysis software for immune sequencing data (dated by TCRdb to 2015 to 2017). About the investigation overall: Recorded disease courses included relapsing-remitting, secondary progressive and progressive-relapsing multiple sclerosis, with some patients lacking subtype annotation. The multiple sclerosis patient repertoires were compared with 11 previously published healthy control repertoires from donors aged about 6 to 28 years. A subset of samples was prepared in parallel using single-end sample barcoding, then pooled and co-amplified after Illumina adapter ligation.

Overall study results and their limits: Significantly lower normalized Chao1 diversity was found in multiple sclerosis patients than in controls, suggesting substantial peripheral T-cell clonal expansion. Direct clustering with F measure showed strong co-clustering of samples prepared in the same batch, prompting a batch-effect correction. A handful of TRBV segments, including TRBV5-6, TRBV5-1 and TRBV20-1, were significantly more frequent in patients than controls. The control group was slightly older than the multiple sclerosis patient group.

TCR beta repertoires were profiled from peripheral blood of 10 to 15 young patients with multiple sclerosis to demonstrate the VDJtools post-analysis software. Multiple sclerosis patients were children and adolescents aged roughly 6 to 16 years. Library creation used PCR. Sequencing took place on an Illumina HiSeq 2500. Unique molecular identifiers were incorporated into TCR beta cDNA libraries to reduce PCR and sequencing biases. Per 1 to 10 million input T cells, 500,000 or so cDNA molecules were obtained, such that each molecule approximated one T cell. Patient libraries were prepared and sequenced with the same protocol used for the earlier healthy control dataset. Samples belonging to the same batch were prepared together, multiplexed and sequenced on a shared HiSeq lane. In the paper's pipeline: MIGEC was used to process the raw barcoded reads, and molecular identifier groups with only a single read were discarded before consensus assembly and CDR3 extraction. VDJtools was used for post-analysis of the clonotype tables, with diversity normalized by down-sampling every dataset to the smallest sample size. In repertoire overlap clustering, CDR3 amino acid sequences, but not nucleotide sequences, were matched to correct batch-related cross-sample contamination. The public reads were reanalyzed by TCRdb: fastp trimming at Q25, MiXCR alignment, in-frame beta chains only. Rows with a matching CDR3 protein are joined into one entry that keeps the most common DNA and genes. TCRdb, not the authors, supplied the V and J calls. The sample includes about 570,000 distinct CDR3 sequences, with 34% observed a single time. The ten biggest clones cover approximately 6% of the sample.

CDR1 SGHAT and CDR2 FQNNGV are derived from the germline V gene. The CDR3 runs 19 amino acids, cysteine and phenylalanine included. Left in the record is the CDR3 DNA by itself, 57 bases read in frame from the first base. V was cut back by 0 bases and J by 2 bases, leaving a gap of 21 bases between them. The TCR sequence derives from a girl younger than 18 with multiple sclerosis. Material for sequencing was blood. The chain uses TRBV11-2 and TRBJ2-3, with a weak D call of TRBD1 (7 bases match). This receptor carries the CDR3 CASSLDGGGTAFFTDTQYF. The nucleotide sequence reads TGTGCCAGCAGCTTAGATGGTGGCGGGACAGCCTTTTTCACAGATACGCAGTATTTT.